The rows below give T cell receptor beta chains drawn from one sample of a study of T cell repertoires in cytomegalovirus infection. A single record per CDR3 protein comes from TCRdb applying MiXCR to the reads. This table has about 770,000 distinct CDR3 sequences, roughly 28% appearing once. For these TCRs, the target antigens are not known. The sample consisted of cultured CD8+ T cells from PBMCs, taken from culture after CMV antigen stimulation. The receptors originated from a human donor in good health (CMV status not recorded). Some clones in this sample may be carry-over from other donors' samples. The CDR3 runs from the conserved cysteine through the conserved F or W. Fields, in order: D gene, clone size, V gene, J gene, CDR3 DNA, CDR3 protein. A D gene is named only where the DNA matches it firmly. Some rows mark clone size as missing; the rest say once, few, many or name a class of expanded clone.

d_gene: NA
abundance: few
v_gene: TRBV27
j_gene: TRBJ1-1
CDR3nt: TGTGCCAGCAGTCCGTCGGTGGGGCTAACTGAAGCTTTCTTT
CDR3aa: CASSPSVGLTEAFF

d_gene: TRBD2
abundance: NA
v_gene: TRBV5-3
j_gene: TRBJ2-3
CDR3nt: TGTGCCAGCAGCTTGGGGATAGCGGGGACTAGCACAGATACGCAGTATTTT
CDR3aa: CASSLGIAGTSTDTQYF

d_gene: NA
abundance: NA
v_gene: TRBV27
j_gene: TRBJ2-1
CDR3nt: TGTGCCAGCAGTGGACAGTGGGGGAAGTTCTTC
CDR3aa: CASSGQWGKFF

d_gene: NA
abundance: few
v_gene: TRBV2
j_gene: TRBJ1-5
CDR3nt: TGTGCCAGCAGTGAATATCATCAGGGCCCCAATCAGCCCCAGCATTTT
CDR3aa: CASSEYHQGPNQPQHF

d_gene: TRBD1
abundance: NA
v_gene: TRBV7-9
j_gene: TRBJ2-7
CDR3nt: TGTGCCAGCAGCTCCGACAGGGTTTACGAGCAGTACTTC
CDR3aa: CASSSDRVYEQYF

d_gene: TRBD1
abundance: NA
v_gene: TRBV9
j_gene: TRBJ2-7
CDR3nt: TGTGCCAGCCGCCCGTCAGGGGGCAACGAGCAGTACTTC
CDR3aa: CASRPSGGNEQYF

d_gene: NA
abundance: few
v_gene: TRBV6-1
j_gene: TRBJ1-5
CDR3nt: TGTGCCAGCAACCTCAAGGACAGAATCTTTAGCAATCAGCCCCAGCATTTT
CDR3aa: CASNLKDRIFSNQPQHF

d_gene: NA
abundance: many
v_gene: TRBV6-2/TRBV6-3
j_gene: TRBJ1-1
CDR3nt: TGTGCCTCCAGGGAAGTTGGGAGTAACACTGAAGCTTTCTTT
CDR3aa: CASREVGSNTEAFF

d_gene: NA
abundance: NA
v_gene: TRBV19
j_gene: TRBJ1-2
CDR3nt: TGTGCTAGTATCCCTCCGTCCGGGGCCTATGGCTACACCTTC
CDR3aa: CASIPPSGAYGYTF

d_gene: TRBD2
abundance: NA
v_gene: TRBV4-3
j_gene: TRBJ2-1
CDR3nt: TGCGCCAGCAGCCAGTCACTAGCGGGGGCCGTGAGGGATGAGCAGTTCTTC
CDR3aa: CASSQSLAGAVRDEQFF

d_gene: NA
abundance: NA
v_gene: TRBV6-2/TRBV6-3
j_gene: TRBJ2-2
CDR3nt: TGTGCCAGCAGTTACAGTCGGGGGCCGGGCACCGGGGAGCTGTTTTTT
CDR3aa: CASSYSRGPGTGELFF

d_gene: NA
abundance: few
v_gene: TRBV6-2/TRBV6-3
j_gene: TRBJ2-2
CDR3nt: TGTGCCAGCAGTTTTTCCCTGAACACCGGGGAGCTGTTTTTT
CDR3aa: CASSFSLNTGELFF

d_gene: TRBD1
abundance: few
v_gene: TRBV20-1
j_gene: TRBJ1-4
CDR3nt: TGCAGTGCTAGAGATCCCACAGGGGGAGGCTTGGCCCCTAATGAAAAACTGTTTTTT
CDR3aa: CSARDPTGGGLAPNEKLFF

d_gene: NA
abundance: NA
v_gene: TRBV10-3
j_gene: TRBJ1-2
CDR3nt: TGTGCCATCAGTGTATCTCAGGGAGATGGCTACACCTTC
CDR3aa: CAISVSQGDGYTF

d_gene: NA
abundance: many
v_gene: TRBV7-2
j_gene: TRBJ2-3
CDR3nt: TGTGCCAGTTCCCCGGGGGCGAGGGCAGATACGCAGTATTTT
CDR3aa: CASSPGARADTQYF

d_gene: NA
abundance: NA
v_gene: TRBV2
j_gene: TRBJ1-5
CDR3nt: TGTGCCAGCAGCGAACGACAGGACCCGAGCGAGCCCCAGCATTTT
CDR3aa: CASSERQDPSEPQHF

d_gene: NA
abundance: NA
v_gene: TRBV19
j_gene: TRBJ2-2
CDR3nt: TGTGCCACCTATGCTGGGGCCTCGAACACCGGGGAGCTGTTTTTT
CDR3aa: CATYAGASNTGELFF

d_gene: NA
abundance: few
v_gene: TRBV15
j_gene: TRBJ2-1
CDR3nt: TGTGCCACCAGCAGAGATGGGGCGGAGGCTGGGGATGAGCAGTTCTTC
CDR3aa: CATSRDGAEAGDEQFF

d_gene: NA
abundance: many
v_gene: TRBV10-3
j_gene: TRBJ1-2
CDR3nt: TGTGCCATCAGTGAGACGAAAACTAACTATGGCTACACCTTC
CDR3aa: CAISETKTNYGYTF

d_gene: NA
abundance: NA
v_gene: TRBV5-1
j_gene: TRBJ2-1
CDR3nt: TGCGCCAGCAGCCAGATGGGGAGCTCCTACAATGAGCAGTTCTTC
CDR3aa: CASSQMGSSYNEQFF

d_gene: NA
abundance: NA
v_gene: TRBV11-2
j_gene: TRBJ1-3
CDR3nt: TGCGCCAGCAGCAGTGGACTGGGCCTAGGGGGTGGAAACACCATATATTTT
CDR3aa: CASSSGLGLGGGNTIYF

d_gene: TRBD1
abundance: few
v_gene: TRBV7-3
j_gene: TRBJ2-3
CDR3nt: TGTGCCAGCAGCTTAACGGGACAGGGAAATCCGCAGTATTTT
CDR3aa: CASSLTGQGNPQYF

d_gene: TRBD1
abundance: NA
v_gene: TRBV6-6
j_gene: TRBJ2-3
CDR3nt: TGTGCCAGCAATCCCGGGACAGGGGAGACAGATACGCAGTATTTT
CDR3aa: CASNPGTGETDTQYF

d_gene: NA
abundance: many
v_gene: TRBV14
j_gene: TRBJ2-3
CDR3nt: TGTGCCAGCAGCCAAGAGGGATTGACAGGCTATAGCACAGATACGCAGTATTTT
CDR3aa: CASSQEGLTGYSTDTQYF